This T cell receptor (beta chain) comes out of a study of OX40 agonist ivuxolimab in advanced cancers. Method: immunoSEQ multiplex PCR; TCRdb's copy keeps in-frame clones and lacks some. The repertoire holds roughly 70,000 clones, with about 90% as singletons. Germline V CDR1 and CDR2: MNHEY, SVGAGI. V lost 9 bases to trimming and J lost 8 bases, with 16 bases between them. The CDR3 spans 13 residues. With respect to this clone: What it binds is not known.

Study-level results: Partial responders treated at 0.1-3.0 mg/kg exhibited clonal expansion among the lowest measured.

This receptor was identified in an adult with an advanced solid tumor such as melanoma, head and neck, liver or kidney cancer. The chain carries TRBV6-5 and TRBJ1-4; D is uncertain. The material was CD4+ or CD8+ T cells sorted from blood, obtained in a trial of the OX40 agonist ivuxolimab. The CDR3 loop is CASSVGLEEKLFF. CDR3 DNA sequence: TGTGCCAGTAGTGTAGGGCTTGAGGAAAAACTGTTTTTT.